The clone carrying this TCR beta chain was observed a few times. A single record per CDR3 protein comes from TCRdb applying MiXCR to the RT-PCR reads. In the table there are roughly 880,000 distinct CDR3 sequences, roughly 17% of which are singletons. This CDR3 contains 15 residues. V lost 2 bases and J lost 0, with 12 bases in between. Per germline, CDR1 SGHRS and CDR2 YFSETQ. This entry belongs to a study of patients and donors after allogeneic stem cell transplantation. The sequence was collected from a human donor who was either an allogeneic HSCT recipient or a stem cell or donor lymphocyte infusion donor (not recorded which). It is not recorded whose cells these are; they may come from a transplant donor. This chain uses TRBV5-1 with TRBJ2-7, with TRBD2 as a possible D gene (6 bases). The sequenced sample was blood, either unsorted or a sorted T cell fraction (not recorded which). The CDR3 DNA follows: TGCGCCAGCAGCTTACGAGCGGGCCTCTCCTACGAGCAGTACTTC. It encodes CASSLRAGLSYEQYF.